This TCR beta chain stems from a study of T-cell reconstitution after alpha-beta-depleted transplantation in children. Preparation of the TCRbeta library was carried out with unique molecular identifiers. Each CDR3 protein gets one entry after TCRdb re-called the PCR reads with MiXCR. The sample contains roughly 280,000 distinct CDR3 sequences, around 10% of which appear only once. Study-wide results and caveats: Among T cells one year after transplant, newly produced cells accounted for most counts and diversity.

This clonotype was picked up many times. Its antigen is undetermined. V was clipped by 3 bases and J by 7 bases, with 7 bases between them. Germline V gives CDR1 DFQATT, CDR2 SNEGSKA (reference sequence). This CDR3 has 12 amino acids. This sequence originates from a male patient between 2 and 10 years old who had a stem cell transplant for chronic granulomatous disease, so the T cells may come from the graft donor. The chain combines TRBV20-1 with TRBJ1-6, with D unclear. This sample comprised peripheral blood, obtained 180 days after TCRalphabeta/CD19-depleted stem cell transplant. Here the CDR3 reads CSASAPNSPLHF. In nucleotides, the CDR3 is TGCAGTGCTAGCGCTCCCAATTCACCCCTCCACTTT.